Given below is one T cell receptor beta chain in context. Its antigen is still unknown. This CDR3 spans 12 amino acids. Germline V gene lookup returns CDR1 MNHEY and CDR2 SMNVEV (reference sequence). With 5 bases removed from V and 14 bases from J, the gap between germline ends came to 13 bases. This entry comes from a study of T cell repertoires in cytomegalovirus infection. Study-level findings and limits: Accumulated public TCR beta family frequency recognized individuals carrying CMV together with the relevant HLA. The response measured ex vivo was dominated by TCR beta clonotypes (HLA-C-restricted and CMV-specific).

TCRdb analysed the reads with MiXCR anew, one entry per CDR3 protein. The sample shows roughly 220,000 distinct CDR3 sequences, roughly 34% of them seen only once. The V gene is TRBV27, the J gene TRBJ1-6, with D unclear. This receptor was obtained from a human donor in good health (CMV status not recorded). Some clones in this sample may be carry-over from other donors' samples. Source: CD8+ T cells from cultured PBMCs, taken from culture after CMV antigen stimulation. CDR3 amino acids: CASSPPRSALHF. The CDR3, as DNA: TGTGCCAGCAGTCCCCCCCGGTCAGCCCTCCACTTT.